This T cell receptor (beta chain) was identified in a study of human T cells and chemical hapten exposure (dated by TCRdb to the early 2020s). General notes on the study: For sensitization, 2% DPC in acetone was applied to a 2 cm by 2 cm area of upper inner arm skin. Throughout the roughly 26-week study period, patients were also given weekly therapeutic DPC doses on the scalp. Patch testing was done on the upper back using Finn chambers containing 0.01% DPC, and results were scored after 6 days according to International Contact Dermatitis Research Group standards. The patient cohort, mostly female, included alopecia areata with under or over 50% scalp involvement, alopecia totalis and alopecia universalis. Libraries were combined into a pool for sequencing, and differences in TCR yield between samples came mainly from small differences in library volumes within the pool. In alopecia patients, the study followed how the peripheral blood TCR repertoire changed in vivo over primary and secondary sensitization to diphenylcyclopropenone (DPC), a hapten. Blood samples were taken from patients before sensitization (week 0) and at 2, 6 and about 24 weeks after DPC sensitization. Blood for TCR sequencing was provided by twenty-nine alopecia patients at one to four time points (pre-sensitization, 2, 6 and 24 weeks). General findings and caveats noted by the study authors: Repeated subsampling changed both the strength of the expansion versus patch-test correlation and the threshold at which the correlation became significant. Patch test score correlated positively with the number of PT1 expanded TCRs, reaching significance at thresholds 8, 16 and 32 but not at 4. DPC sensitization did not change the number of TCRs with a frequency above 1 in 1000, and there was no evidence of changes in global repertoire structure. Compared with pre-sensitization or healthy control sets, expanded TCRs formed significantly more large CDR3 similarity clusters, which is consistent with antigen-driven responses. Alopecia, a presumed autoimmune disease, was present in all patients, so the immune response of the patients might differ from that of healthy individuals.

Only a few counts were recorded for this clonotype. The target of this receptor is not known. No base quality values were provided; no much bigger clone lies one nucleotide off. The time point label, as the study defines it: patch test 2, 6 weeks after DPC sensitization. This sample's treatment or condition label indicates: therapeutic diphenylcyclopropenone sensitization with weekly scalp DPC. At each patch-test visit, blood was drawn before the patch test was applied. Patients were eligible if aged 18 to 70, diagnosed with alopecia and judged suitable for DPC therapy, and pregnant patients were excluded. Total RNA was isolated from unfractionated whole blood collected in Tempus Blood RNA tubes. Library creation used RACE. Sequencer: NextSeq 500. Library preparation attached unique molecular identifiers to individual cDNA molecules for quantitative, reproducible TCR counting. For every blood RNA sample, sequencing covered both the TCR alpha and TCR beta chains. As for how the authors treated the data: A median of about 100,000 TCRs per sample was observed, with a range of roughly 20,000 to 700,000. V, J and CDR3 annotation of the TCR reads was carried out using the Decombinator software suite. Every sample was subsampled to the same number of TCRs (28,000) for the PS versus PT1 abundance plots. TCRs were defined as expanded if absent before sensitization and observed at least eight times at the 2-week time point. TCRdb reworked the public reads: Q25 trimming with fastp, MiXCR clone assembly, productive beta chains retained. Rows with a matching CDR3 protein are joined into one entry that keeps the most common DNA and genes. The V and J calls and clone size come from TCRdb's table, not from the authors' own analysis. Present in this sample are some 88,000 distinct CDR3 sequences, approximately 10% of which were seen just once. Of the sample, 2.2% is held by the ten largest clones.

V is cut by 6 bases and J by 8 bases, and the space between the germline ends is 13 bases. The CDR3 measures 13 amino acids from cysteine to phenylalanine. Here the CDR3 DNA is all that survives: 39 bases in frame from base 1. The source is a man aged 35 to 55 with alopecia areata. Some clones in this sample may be carry-over from other donors' samples. Sequenced material: whole blood, taken in connection with sensitization to the hapten diphenylcyclopropenone (DPC). The chain is encoded by TRBV12-3 or TRBV12-4 joined to TRBJ1-4; TRBD1 is a possible D gene, resting on 5 matching bases. The DNA sequence is TGTGCCAGCAGCCCCCGTGGGGGGGAAAAACTGTTTTTT. This codes for CASSPRGGEKLFF.